The present T cell receptor (beta chain) was sequenced within a study of cytomegalovirus exposure and HLA in healthy donors. PCR used 60 Vbeta primers and 13 Jbeta primers. Some clones are missing from TCRdb's copy, which holds only in-frame ones; the method was immunoSEQ multiplex PCR. The data include more than 90,000 clones; the top ten clones carry roughly 3.7%. V lost 5 bases, J lost 5 bases, and 6 bases stayed unmatched. Germline V gene data show CDR1 as SGHNT and CDR2 as YENEEA. CDR3 length: 14 amino acids. The clonotype originates from a man aged 25 to 45 in good health and CMV-seronegative. The chain links TRBV11-3 to TRBJ2-5; 9 bases line up with TRBD1. Sequenced input: PBMCs. The CDR3 region has the DNA TGTGCCAGCAGCCAGGACAGGGGTGGTGAGACCCAGTACTTC. It translates to CASSQDRGGETQYF.